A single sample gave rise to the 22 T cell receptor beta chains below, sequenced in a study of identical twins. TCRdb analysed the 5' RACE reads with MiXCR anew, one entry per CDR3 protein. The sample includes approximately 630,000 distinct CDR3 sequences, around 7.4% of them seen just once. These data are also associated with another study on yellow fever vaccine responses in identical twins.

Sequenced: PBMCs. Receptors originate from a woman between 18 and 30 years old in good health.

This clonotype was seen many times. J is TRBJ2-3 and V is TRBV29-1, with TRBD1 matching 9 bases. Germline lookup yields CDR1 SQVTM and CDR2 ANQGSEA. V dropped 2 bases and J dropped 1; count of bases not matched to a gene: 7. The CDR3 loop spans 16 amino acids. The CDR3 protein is CSVERTGGYGTDTQYF. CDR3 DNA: TGCAGCGTTGAACGAACAGGGGGCTACGGCACAGATACGCAGTATTTT.

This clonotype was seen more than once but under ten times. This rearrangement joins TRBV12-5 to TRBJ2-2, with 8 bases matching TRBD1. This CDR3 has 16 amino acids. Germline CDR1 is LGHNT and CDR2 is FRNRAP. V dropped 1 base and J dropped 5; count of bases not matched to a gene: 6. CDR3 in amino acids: CASGLGQGKDTGELFF. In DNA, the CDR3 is TGTGCTAGTGGTTTGGGACAGGGGAAAGATACCGGGGAGCTGTTTTTT.

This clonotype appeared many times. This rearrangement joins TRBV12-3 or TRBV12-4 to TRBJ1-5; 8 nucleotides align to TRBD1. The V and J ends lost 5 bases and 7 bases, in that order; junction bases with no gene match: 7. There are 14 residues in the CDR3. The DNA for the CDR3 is TGTGCCAGCAGTACGACAGGGGCAAGCCAGCCCCAGCATTTT. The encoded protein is CASSTTGASQPQHF.

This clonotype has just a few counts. The CDR3 nucleotides read TGTGCCAGCAGCCACCGAGGGGTGGAAGGCAATCAGCCCCAGCATTTT. Translation gives CASSHRGVEGNQPQHF. V and J are TRBV3-1 and TRBJ1-5; possibly TRBD1 for D (5 bases). CDR3 length: 16 residues. The V and J ends lost 3 bases and 2 bases respectively, with 14 bases between them. Per the germline V gene, CDR1 is LGHDT and CDR2 is YNNKEL (reference sequence).

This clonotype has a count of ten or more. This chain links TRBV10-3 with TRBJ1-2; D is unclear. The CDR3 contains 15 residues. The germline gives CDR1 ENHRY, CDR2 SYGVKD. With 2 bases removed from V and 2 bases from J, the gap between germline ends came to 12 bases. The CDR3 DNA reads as TGTGCCATCAGTGAGAGCCAGATTGTGAACTATGGCTACACCTTC. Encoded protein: CAISESQIVNYGYTF.

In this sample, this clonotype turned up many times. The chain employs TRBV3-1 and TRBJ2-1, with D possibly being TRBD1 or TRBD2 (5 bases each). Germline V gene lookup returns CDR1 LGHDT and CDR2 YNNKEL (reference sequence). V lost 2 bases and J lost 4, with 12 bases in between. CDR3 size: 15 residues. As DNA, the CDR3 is TGTGCCAGCAGCCAACCGGGACGGCGGTACAATGAGCAGTTCTTC. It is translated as CASSQPGRRYNEQFF.

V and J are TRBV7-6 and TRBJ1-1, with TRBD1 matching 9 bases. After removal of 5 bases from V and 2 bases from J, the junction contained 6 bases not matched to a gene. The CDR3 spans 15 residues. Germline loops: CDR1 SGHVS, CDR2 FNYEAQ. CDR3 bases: TGTGCCAGCAGCGACTACAGGGGGCGAAACACTGAAGCTTTCTTT. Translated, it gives CASSDYRGRNTEAFF. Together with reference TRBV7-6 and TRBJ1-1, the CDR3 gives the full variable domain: GAGVSQSPRYKVTKRGQDVALRCDPISGHVSLYWYRQALGQGPEFLTYFNYEAQQDKSGLPNDRFSAERPEGSISTLTIQRTEQRDSAMYRCASSDYRGRNTEAFFGQGTRLTVV.

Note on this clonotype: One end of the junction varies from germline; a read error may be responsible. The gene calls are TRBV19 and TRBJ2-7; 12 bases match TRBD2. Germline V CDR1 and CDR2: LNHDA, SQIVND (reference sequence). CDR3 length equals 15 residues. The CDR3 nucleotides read TGTGCCATTAGTAAACGACTAGCGGGAGTGACTGAGCAGTACTTC. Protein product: CAISKRLAGVTEQYF.

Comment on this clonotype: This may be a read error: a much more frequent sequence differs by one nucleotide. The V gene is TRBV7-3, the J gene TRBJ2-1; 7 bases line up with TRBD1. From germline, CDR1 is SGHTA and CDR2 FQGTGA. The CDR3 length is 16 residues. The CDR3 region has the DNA TGTGCCAGCAGCCGTTCGCAGGGGGTATTGAACAAAGAGCAGTTCTTC. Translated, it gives CASSRSQGVLNKEQFF.

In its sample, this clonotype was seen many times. The CDR3 DNA is TGCGCCAGCAGCATGCCAGCTCATGACACAGATACGCAGTATTTT. Residues: CASSMPAHDTDTQYF. The V and J genes are TRBV5-1 and TRBJ2-3; D is ambiguous. The CDR3 runs to 15 residues. Germline V gene sequence: CDR1 SGHRS, CDR2 YFSETQ. The V gene lost 4 bases and the J gene lost 2 bases, with 14 bases spanning the gap.

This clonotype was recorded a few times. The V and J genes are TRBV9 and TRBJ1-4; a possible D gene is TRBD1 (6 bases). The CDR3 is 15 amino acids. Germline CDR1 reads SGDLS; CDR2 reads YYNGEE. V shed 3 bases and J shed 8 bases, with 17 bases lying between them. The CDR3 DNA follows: TGTGCCAGCAGCGCAATCGGGGGCGTTCAGGAAAAACTGTTTTTT. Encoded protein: CASSAIGGVQEKLFF. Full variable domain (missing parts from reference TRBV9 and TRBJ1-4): DSGVTQTPKHLITATGQRVTLRCSPRSGDLSVYWYQQSLDQGLQFLIQYYNGEERAKGNILERFSAQQFPDLHSELNLSSLELGDSALYFCASSAIGGVQEKLFFGSGTQLSVL.

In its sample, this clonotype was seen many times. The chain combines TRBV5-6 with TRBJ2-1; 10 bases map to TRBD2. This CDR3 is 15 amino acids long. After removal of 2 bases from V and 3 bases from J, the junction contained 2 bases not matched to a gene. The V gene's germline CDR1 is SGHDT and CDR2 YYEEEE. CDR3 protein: CASSFGTSDYNEQFF. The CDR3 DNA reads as TGTGCCAGCAGCTTCGGGACTAGCGACTACAATGAGCAGTTCTTC.

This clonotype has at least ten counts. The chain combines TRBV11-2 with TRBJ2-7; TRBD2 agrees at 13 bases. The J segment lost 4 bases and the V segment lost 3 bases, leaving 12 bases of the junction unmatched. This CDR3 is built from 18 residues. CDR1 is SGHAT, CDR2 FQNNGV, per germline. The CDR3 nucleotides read TGTGCCAGCAGCTTCTCTGGACTAGCGGGAGATCGGGTTTACGAGCAGTACTTC. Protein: CASSFSGLAGDRVYEQYF.

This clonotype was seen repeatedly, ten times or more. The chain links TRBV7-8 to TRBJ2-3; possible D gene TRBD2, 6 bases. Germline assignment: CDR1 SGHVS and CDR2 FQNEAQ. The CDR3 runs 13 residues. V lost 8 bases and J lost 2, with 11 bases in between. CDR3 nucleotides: TGTGCCAGCGGGGGGAATTACACAGATACGCAGTATTTT. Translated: CASGGNYTDTQYF.

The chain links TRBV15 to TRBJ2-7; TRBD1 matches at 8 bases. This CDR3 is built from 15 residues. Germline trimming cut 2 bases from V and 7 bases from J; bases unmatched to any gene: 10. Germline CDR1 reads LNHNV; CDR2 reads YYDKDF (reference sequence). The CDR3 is CATSRPPGQGREQYF. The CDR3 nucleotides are TGTGCCACCAGCAGACCTCCAGGACAGGGCAGGGAGCAGTACTTC.

CDR3: CASSYFGGRGEKLFF. CDR3 DNA: TGTGCCAGCAGTTACTTTGGAGGTAGAGGTGAAAAACTGTTTTTT. V is TRBV6-5 and J is TRBJ1-4; D not resolved. The CDR3 contains 15 residues. V gave up 1 base and J gave up 7 bases, with 13 bases separating them. CDR1 and CDR2 (germline): MNHEY, SVGAGI.

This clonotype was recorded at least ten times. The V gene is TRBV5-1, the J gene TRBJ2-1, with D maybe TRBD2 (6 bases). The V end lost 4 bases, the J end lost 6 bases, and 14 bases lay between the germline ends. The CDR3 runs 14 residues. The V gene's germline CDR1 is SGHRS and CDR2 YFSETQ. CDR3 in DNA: TGCGCCAGCAGCATCCGGGACTGGTCCAATGAGCAGTTCTTC. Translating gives CASSIRDWSNEQFF.

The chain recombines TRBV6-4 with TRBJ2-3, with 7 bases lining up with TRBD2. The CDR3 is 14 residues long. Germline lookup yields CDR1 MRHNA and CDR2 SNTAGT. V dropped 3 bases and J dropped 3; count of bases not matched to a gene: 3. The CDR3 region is CASSEGLLTDTQYF. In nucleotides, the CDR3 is TGTGCCAGCAGTGAGGGACTACTTACAGATACGCAGTATTTT.

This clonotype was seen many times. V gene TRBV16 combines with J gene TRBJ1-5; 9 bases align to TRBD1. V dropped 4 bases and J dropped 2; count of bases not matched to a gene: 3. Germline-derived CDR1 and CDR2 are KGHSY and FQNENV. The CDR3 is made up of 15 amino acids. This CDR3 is CASSLRTGGNQPQHF. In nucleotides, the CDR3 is TGTGCCAGCAGCCTAAGGACAGGGGGCAATCAGCCCCAGCATTTT.

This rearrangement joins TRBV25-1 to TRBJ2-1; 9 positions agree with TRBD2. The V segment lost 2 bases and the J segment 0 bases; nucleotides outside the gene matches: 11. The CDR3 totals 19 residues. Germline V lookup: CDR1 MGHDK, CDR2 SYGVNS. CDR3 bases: TGTGCCAGCAGTGAACAGGGGGTTTGGCGGGGGGGCTCCTACAATGAGCAGTTCTTC. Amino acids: CASSEQGVWRGGSYNEQFF.

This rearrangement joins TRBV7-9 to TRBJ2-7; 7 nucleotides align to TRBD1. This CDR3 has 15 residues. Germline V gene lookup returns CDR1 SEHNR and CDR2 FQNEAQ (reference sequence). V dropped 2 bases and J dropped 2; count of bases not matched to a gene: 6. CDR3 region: CASSLRDSTTYEQYV. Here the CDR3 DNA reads TGTGCCAGCAGCTTAAGGGACAGTACTACCTACGAGCAGTACGTC.

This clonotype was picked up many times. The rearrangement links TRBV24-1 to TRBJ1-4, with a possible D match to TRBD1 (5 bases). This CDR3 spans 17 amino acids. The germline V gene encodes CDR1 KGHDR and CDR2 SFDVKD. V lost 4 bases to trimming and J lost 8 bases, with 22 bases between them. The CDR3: CATSDPRDGEGNEKLFF. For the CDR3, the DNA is TGTGCCACCAGTGACCCGCGGGACGGAGAAGGGAACGAAAAACTGTTTTTT.